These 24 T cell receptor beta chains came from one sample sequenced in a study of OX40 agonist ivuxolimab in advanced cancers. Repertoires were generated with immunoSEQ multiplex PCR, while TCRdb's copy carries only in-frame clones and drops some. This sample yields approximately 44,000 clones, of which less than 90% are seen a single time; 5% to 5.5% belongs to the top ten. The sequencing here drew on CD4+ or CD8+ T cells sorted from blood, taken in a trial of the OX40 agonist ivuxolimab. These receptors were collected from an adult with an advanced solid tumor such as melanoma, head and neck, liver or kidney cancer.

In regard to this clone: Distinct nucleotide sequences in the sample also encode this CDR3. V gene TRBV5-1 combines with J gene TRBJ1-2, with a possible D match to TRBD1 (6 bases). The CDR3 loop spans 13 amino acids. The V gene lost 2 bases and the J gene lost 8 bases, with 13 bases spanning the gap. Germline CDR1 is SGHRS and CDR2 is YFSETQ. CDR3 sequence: CASSLTGPEGYTF. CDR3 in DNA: TGCGCCAGCAGCTTAACAGGGCCTGAGGGCTACACCTTC. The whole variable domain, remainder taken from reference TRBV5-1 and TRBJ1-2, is KAGVTQTPRYLIKTRGQQVTLSCSPISGHRSVSWYQQTPGQGLQFLFEYFSETQRNKGNFPGRFSGRQFSNSRSEMNVSTLELGDSALYLCASSLTGPEGYTFGSGTRLTVV.

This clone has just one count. CDR3 loop: CASSQDGGGVRTDTQYF. The CDR3 nucleotides read TGCGCCAGCAGCCAGGACGGAGGCGGGGTTCGTACAGATACGCAGTATTTT. The chain combines TRBV4-3 with TRBJ2-3; perhaps TRBD2 as D (6 bases). V was shortened by 3 bases and J by 3 bases, with 19 bases between the two germline ends. This CDR3 comprises 17 residues. Per the germline V gene, CDR1 is LGHNA and CDR2 is YSLEER.

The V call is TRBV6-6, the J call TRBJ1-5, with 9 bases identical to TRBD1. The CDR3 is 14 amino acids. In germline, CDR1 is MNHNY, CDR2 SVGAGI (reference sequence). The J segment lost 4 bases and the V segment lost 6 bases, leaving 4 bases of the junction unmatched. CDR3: CASRKGQGNQPQHF. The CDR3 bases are TGTGCCAGCAGGAAGGGACAGGGTAATCAGCCCCAGCATTTT.

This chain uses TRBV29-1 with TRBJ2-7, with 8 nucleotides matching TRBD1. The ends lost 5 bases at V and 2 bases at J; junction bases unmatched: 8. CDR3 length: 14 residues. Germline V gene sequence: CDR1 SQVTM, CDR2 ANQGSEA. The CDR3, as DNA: TGCAGCGTTCAAAAGGACAGGGCACCCTACGAGCAGTACTTC. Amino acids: CSVQKDRAPYEQYF.

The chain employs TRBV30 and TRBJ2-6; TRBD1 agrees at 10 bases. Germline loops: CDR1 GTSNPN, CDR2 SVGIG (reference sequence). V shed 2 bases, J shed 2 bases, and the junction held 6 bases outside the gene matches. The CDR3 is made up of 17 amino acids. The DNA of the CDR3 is TGTGCCTGGAGTAGGGGACAGGGGATTCCTGGGGCCAACGTCCTGACTTTC. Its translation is CAWSRGQGIPGANVLTF.

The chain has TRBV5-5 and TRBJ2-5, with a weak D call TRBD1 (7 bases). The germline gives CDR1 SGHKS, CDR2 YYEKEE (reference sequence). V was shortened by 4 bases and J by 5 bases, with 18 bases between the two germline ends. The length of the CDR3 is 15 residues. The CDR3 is CASSRRGGGEETQYF. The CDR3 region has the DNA TGTGCCAGCAGCCGGAGAGGAGGGGGCGAGGAGACCCAGTACTTC.

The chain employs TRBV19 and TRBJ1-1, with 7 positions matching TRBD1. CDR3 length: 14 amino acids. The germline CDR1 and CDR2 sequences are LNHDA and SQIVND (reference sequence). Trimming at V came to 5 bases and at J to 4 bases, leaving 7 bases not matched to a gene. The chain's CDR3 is CASSLRSGGTEAFF. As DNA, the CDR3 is TGTGCCAGTAGTCTACGCTCAGGGGGCACTGAAGCTTTCTTT.

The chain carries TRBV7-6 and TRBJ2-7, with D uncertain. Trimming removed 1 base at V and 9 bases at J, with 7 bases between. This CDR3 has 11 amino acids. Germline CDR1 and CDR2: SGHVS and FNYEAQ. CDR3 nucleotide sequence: TGTGCCAGCAGCTTAGACACGTGGCAGTACTTC. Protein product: CASSLDTWQYF.

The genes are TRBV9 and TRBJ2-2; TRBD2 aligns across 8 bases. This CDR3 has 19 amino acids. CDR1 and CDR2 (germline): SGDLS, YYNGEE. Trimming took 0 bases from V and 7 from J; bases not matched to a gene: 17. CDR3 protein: CASSVDIRPSGSRSGELFF. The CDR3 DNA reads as TGTGCCAGCAGCGTAGATATTCGACCAAGCGGGAGTCGAAGCGGGGAGCTGTTTTTT.

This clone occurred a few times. This chain's CDR3 is CASNTGLAEETQYF. DNA for the CDR3: TGTGCCAGCAACACGGGACTAGCGGAAGAGACCCAGTACTTC. This chain joins TRBV7-8 and TRBJ2-5; TRBD2 matches at 11 bases. Germline lookup yields CDR1 SGHVS and CDR2 FQNEAQ. This CDR3 has 14 amino acids. V shed 7 bases, J shed 3 bases, and the junction held 4 bases outside the gene matches.

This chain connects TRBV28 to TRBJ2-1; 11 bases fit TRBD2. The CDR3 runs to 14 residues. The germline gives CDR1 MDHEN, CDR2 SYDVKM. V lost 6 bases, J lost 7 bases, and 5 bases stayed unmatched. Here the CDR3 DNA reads TGTGCCAGCAGGAAACTAGCGGGAGATAATGAGCAGTTCTTC. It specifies CASRKLAGDNEQFF.

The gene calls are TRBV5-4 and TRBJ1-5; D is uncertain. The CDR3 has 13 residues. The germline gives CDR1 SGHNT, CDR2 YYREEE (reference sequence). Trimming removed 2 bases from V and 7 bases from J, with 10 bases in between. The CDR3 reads CASSLGEEQPQHF. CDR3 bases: TGTGCCAGCAGCTTAGGCGAGGAGCAGCCCCAGCATTTT.

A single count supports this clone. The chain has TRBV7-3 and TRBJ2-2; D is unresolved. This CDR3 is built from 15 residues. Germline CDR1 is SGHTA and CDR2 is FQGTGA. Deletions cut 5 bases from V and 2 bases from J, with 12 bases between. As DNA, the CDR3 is TGTGCCAGCAGCAAAGACGGTTTTAACACCGGGGAGCTGTTTTTT. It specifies CASSKDGFNTGELFF.

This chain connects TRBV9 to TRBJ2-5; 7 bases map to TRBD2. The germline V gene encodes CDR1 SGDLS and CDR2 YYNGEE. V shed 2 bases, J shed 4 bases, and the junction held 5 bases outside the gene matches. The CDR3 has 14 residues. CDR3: CASSVTGGPETQYF. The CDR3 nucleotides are TGTGCCAGCAGCGTTACGGGAGGTCCAGAGACCCAGTACTTC. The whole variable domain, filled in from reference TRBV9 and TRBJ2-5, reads DSGVTQTPKHLITATGQRVTLRCSPRSGDLSVYWYQQSLDQGLQFLIQYYNGEERAKGNILERFSAQQFPDLHSELNLSSLELGDSALYFCASSVTGGPETQYFGPGTRLLVL.

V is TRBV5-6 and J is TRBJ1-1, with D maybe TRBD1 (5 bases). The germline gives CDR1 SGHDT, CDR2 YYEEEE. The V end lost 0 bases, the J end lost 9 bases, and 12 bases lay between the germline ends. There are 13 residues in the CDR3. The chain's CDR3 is CASSLVPGTKAFF. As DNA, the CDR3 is TGTGCCAGCAGCTTGGTCCCCGGGACGAAAGCTTTCTTT.

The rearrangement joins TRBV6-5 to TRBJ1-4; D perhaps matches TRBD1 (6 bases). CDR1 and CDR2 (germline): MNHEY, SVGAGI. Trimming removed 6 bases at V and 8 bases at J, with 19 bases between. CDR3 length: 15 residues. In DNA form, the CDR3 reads TGTGCCAGCAGCCCCAACAGGGCGGGAGGCGAAAAACTGTTTTTT. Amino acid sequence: CASSPNRAGGEKLFF.

The CDR3: CASSLEVTYNEQFF. CDR3 in DNA: TGTGCCAGCAGCTTGGAGGTGACCTACAATGAGCAGTTCTTC. This chain links TRBV5-5 with TRBJ2-1; D remains unclear. The CDR3 contains 14 residues. V was clipped by 0 bases and J by 2 bases, with 6 bases between them. CDR1 and CDR2 (germline): SGHKS, YYEKEE (reference sequence).

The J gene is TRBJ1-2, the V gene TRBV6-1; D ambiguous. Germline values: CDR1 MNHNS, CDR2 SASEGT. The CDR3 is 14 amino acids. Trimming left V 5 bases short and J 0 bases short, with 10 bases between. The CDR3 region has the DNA TGTGCCAGCAGTCGTCAGGATTCTAACTATGGCTACACCTTC. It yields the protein CASSRQDSNYGYTF.

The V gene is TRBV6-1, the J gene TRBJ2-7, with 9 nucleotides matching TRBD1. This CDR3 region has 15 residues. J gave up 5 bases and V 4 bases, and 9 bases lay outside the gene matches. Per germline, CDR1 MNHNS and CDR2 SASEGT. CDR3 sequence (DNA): TGTGCCAGCAGTGGCACCGGGACAGGGTCACACGAGCAGTACTTC. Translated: CASSGTGTGSHEQYF.

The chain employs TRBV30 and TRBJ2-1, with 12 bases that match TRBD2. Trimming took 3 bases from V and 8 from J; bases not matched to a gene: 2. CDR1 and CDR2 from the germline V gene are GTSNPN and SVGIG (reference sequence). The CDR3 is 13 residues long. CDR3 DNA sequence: TGTGCCTGGAGGACTAGCGGGAGCGATGAGCAGTTCTTC. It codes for CAWRTSGSDEQFF.

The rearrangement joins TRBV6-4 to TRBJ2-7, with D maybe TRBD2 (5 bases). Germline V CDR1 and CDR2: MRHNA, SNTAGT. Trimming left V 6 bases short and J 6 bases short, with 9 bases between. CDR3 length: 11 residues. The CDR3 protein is CASSSDSEQYF. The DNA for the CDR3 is TGTGCCAGCAGCTCGGACTCCGAGCAGTACTTC.

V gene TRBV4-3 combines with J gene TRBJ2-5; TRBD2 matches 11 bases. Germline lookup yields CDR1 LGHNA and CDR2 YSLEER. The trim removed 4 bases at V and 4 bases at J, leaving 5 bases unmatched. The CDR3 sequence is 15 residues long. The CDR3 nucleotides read TGCGCCAGCAGCCCTGGGACTAGCGGAGGAGAGACCCAGTACTTC. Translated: CASSPGTSGGETQYF.

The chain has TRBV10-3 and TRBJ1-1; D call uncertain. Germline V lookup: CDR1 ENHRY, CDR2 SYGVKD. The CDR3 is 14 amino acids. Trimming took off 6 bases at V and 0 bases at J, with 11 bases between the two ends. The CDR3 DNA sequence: TGTGCCATCAGAGATCCAGTTATGAACACTGAAGCTTTCTTT. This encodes CAIRDPVMNTEAFF.

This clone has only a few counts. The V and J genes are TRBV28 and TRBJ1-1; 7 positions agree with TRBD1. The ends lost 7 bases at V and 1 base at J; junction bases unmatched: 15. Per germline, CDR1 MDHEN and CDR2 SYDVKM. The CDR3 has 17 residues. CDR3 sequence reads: CASKPLQGQSTNTEAFF. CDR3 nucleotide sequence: TGTGCCAGCAAACCTTTACAGGGACAGAGTACGAACACTGAAGCTTTCTTT.